A single sample is the source of the 22 T cell receptor beta chains below, sequenced in a study of cytomegalovirus exposure and HLA in healthy donors. The PCR had 60 Vbeta and 13 Jbeta primers. The table came from immunoSEQ multiplex PCR; TCRdb's copy has only in-frame clones and leaves some out. The sample includes about 250,000 clones, about 66% seen only once; the top ten take 2% to 2.5%. The specimen was PBMCs. All receptors come from a female donor in good health and CMV-seronegative.

This clone was seen more than once but under ten times. The chain has TRBV29-1 and TRBJ2-2; 9 positions match TRBD2. CDR1 SQVTM and CDR2 ANQGSEA come from the germline V gene. The V segment lost 2 bases and the J segment 5 bases; nucleotides outside the gene matches: 3. The length of the CDR3 is 14 residues. The CDR3 here is CSVERGRGTGELFF. CDR3 DNA: TGCAGCGTTGAACGCGGGAGGGGAACCGGGGAGCTGTTTTTT.

This clone has only a few counts. This sequence joins TRBV4-1 and TRBJ1-3; weak D call: TRBD1 (6 bases). Germline V gene data show CDR1 as MGHRA and CDR2 as YSYEKL. This CDR3 is built from 16 residues. The ends were cut back, 3 bases at V and 2 bases at J, with 14 bases in the middle. CDR3 sequence reads: CASSQIQGLPGNTIYF. The CDR3, as DNA: TGCGCCAGCAGCCAGATACAGGGATTGCCTGGAAACACCATATATTTT.

The rearrangement uses TRBV4-1 and TRBJ2-2, with 7 bases matching TRBD1. From germline, CDR1 is MGHRA and CDR2 YSYEKL. CDR3 length: 14 residues. V dropped 3 bases and J dropped 5; count of bases not matched to a gene: 3. The CDR3 here is CASSQPGGTGELFF. CDR3 nucleotide sequence: TGCGCCAGCAGCCAGCCAGGGGGTACCGGGGAGCTGTTTTTT.

The chain combines TRBV2 with TRBJ1-2, with D unresolved. Trimming shortened V by 2 bases and J by 5 bases, and 15 bases separated the two germline ends. The CDR3 is 15 residues long. Germline loops: CDR1 SNHLY, CDR2 FYNNEI. CDR3 loop: CASSEIREGSYGYTF. CDR3 nucleotides: TGTGCCAGCAGTGAAATTCGGGAGGGATCATATGGCTACACCTTC. Variable domain in full (rest from reference TRBV2 and TRBJ1-2): EPEVTQTPSHQVTQMGQEVILRCVPISNHLYFYWYRQILGQKVEFLVSFYNNEISEKSEIFDDQFSVERPDGSNFTLKIRSTKLEDSAMYFCASSEIREGSYGYTFGSGTRLTVV.

The chain joins TRBV5-1 to TRBJ2-3, with TRBD2 as a possible D gene (5 bases). The germline V gene has CDR1 SGHRS and CDR2 YFSETQ. This CDR3 is built from 15 residues. Trimming stripped 0 bases from V and 1 base from J, with 9 bases between. Here the CDR3 reads CASSLVVGGTDTQYF. CDR3 coding DNA: TGCGCCAGCAGCTTGGTCGTGGGAGGCACAGATACGCAGTATTTT.

The gene calls are TRBV6-5 and TRBJ1-1; 7 nucleotides match TRBD1. Germline V lookup: CDR1 MNHEY, CDR2 SVGAGI. V lost 3 bases to trimming and J lost 4 bases; unmatched junction nucleotides: 8. The CDR3 is 15 amino acids. The CDR3 spells CASSYWTGSSTEAFF. CDR3 nucleotide sequence: TGTGCCAGCAGTTATTGGACAGGTTCCAGCACTGAAGCTTTCTTT.

The chain joins TRBV2 to TRBJ2-2; D possibly corresponds to TRBD1 (6 bases). Germline lookup yields CDR1 SNHLY and CDR2 FYNNEI. The CDR3 sequence is 13 residues long. V shed 4 bases and J shed 11 bases, with 14 bases lying between them. CDR3 nucleotide sequence: TGTGCCAGCAGTGGTGCACAAGGGGGAGAGCTGTTTTTT. It encodes CASSGAQGGELFF.

The chain employs TRBV11-2 and TRBJ1-3; the D is unclear. Germline V lookup: CDR1 SGHAT, CDR2 FQNNGV. Trimming left V 0 bases short and J 0 bases short, with 6 bases between. This CDR3 contains 15 residues. CDR3 nucleotides: TGTGCCAGCAGCTTAGACACGAGCTCTGGAAACACCATATATTTT. Protein: CASSLDTSSGNTIYF.

This clone showed up just a few times. J is TRBJ2-5 and V is TRBV5-1, with 10 bases fitting TRBD2. The CDR3 runs to 16 residues. The V gene's germline CDR1 is SGHRS and CDR2 YFSETQ. V dropped 4 bases and J dropped 2; count of bases not matched to a gene: 8. The CDR3 region is CASSAASGSGQETQYF. The CDR3 nucleotides read TGCGCCAGCAGCGCAGCTAGCGGGAGCGGGCAAGAGACCCAGTACTTC.

V and J are TRBV11-2 and TRBJ2-1; 12 nucleotides match TRBD2. This CDR3 is built from 15 residues. Per germline, CDR1 SGHAT and CDR2 FQNNGV. The ends lost 5 bases at V and 3 bases at J; junction bases unmatched: 2. CDR3 loop: CASSRTSGVYNEQFF. The CDR3 DNA reads TGTGCCAGCAGCCGGACTAGCGGGGTCTACAATGAGCAGTTCTTC.

The V call is TRBV2, the J call TRBJ2-7, with a tentative D call TRBD1 (6 bases). Germline V gene lookup returns CDR1 SNHLY and CDR2 FYNNEI. Trimming cost V 5 bases and J 6 bases, with 11 bases left between them. The CDR3 runs to 12 residues. The CDR3 is CASSKQGREQYF. The CDR3, as DNA: TGTGCCAGCAGTAAACAGGGACGCGAGCAGTACTTC. Drawing the rest from reference TRBV2 and TRBJ2-7, the complete variable domain is EPEVTQTPSHQVTQMGQEVILRCVPISNHLYFYWYRQILGQKVEFLVSFYNNEISEKSEIFDDQFSVERPDGSNFTLKIRSTKLEDSAMYFCASSKQGREQYFGPGTRLTVT.

This chain connects TRBV18 to TRBJ2-7; TRBD2 might be the D (7 bases). This CDR3 is built from 15 residues. Trimming left V 5 bases short and J 2 bases short, with 16 bases between. Germline V gene data show CDR1 as KGHSH and CDR2 as LQKENI. This chain's CDR3 is CASSGGAGVPYEQYF. CDR3 nucleotides: TGTGCCAGCTCAGGGGGGGCAGGGGTCCCCTACGAGCAGTACTTC.

This clone was detected a few times. The chain joins TRBV6-6 to TRBJ2-7; TRBD2 is a possible D gene (5 bases). Germline CDR1 MNHNY, CDR2 SVGAGI (reference sequence). V was pared by 0 bases and J by 1 base, with 10 bases between. The CDR3 consists of 15 residues. In DNA, the CDR3 is TGTGCCAGCAGTTACTCTAGCGCCCTTTCCTACGAGCAGTACTTC. Its translation is CASSYSSALSYEQYF.

There are a few counts of this clone. The rearrangement links TRBV6-5 to TRBJ2-7; 7 bases line up with TRBD2. The CDR3 totals 12 residues. Germline lookup yields CDR1 MNHEY and CDR2 SVGAGI. Trimming cost V 10 bases and J 5 bases; bases outside gene matches: 8. The CDR3 reads CAIGGREDEQYF. As DNA, the CDR3 is TGTGCCATAGGCGGGAGAGAAGACGAGCAGTACTTC.

The CDR3 region has the DNA TGTGCCTGGAGTCGAGGACTAGCGAGGTTCTCCTACGAGCAGTACTTC. Translated: CAWSRGLARFSYEQYF. This chain links TRBV30 with TRBJ2-7; TRBD2 agrees at 9 bases. Trimming took 2 bases from V and 0 from J; bases not matched to a gene: 8. CDR1 is GTSNPN and CDR2 is SVGIG in the germline V gene (reference sequence). There are 16 residues in the CDR3.

The chain employs TRBV7-9 and TRBJ1-2; possible D gene TRBD1, 5 bases. CDR3 length: 14 amino acids. V lost 1 base to trimming and J lost 7 bases, with 13 bases between them. Germline CDR1 is SEHNR and CDR2 is FQNEAQ (reference sequence). The CDR3 sequence is CASSLVGLGLGYTF. CDR3 DNA sequence: TGTGCCAGCAGCTTAGTGGGACTGGGCCTTGGCTACACCTTC.

This chain uses TRBV28 with TRBJ2-5, with a tentative D call TRBD2 (6 bases). The V gene's germline CDR1 is MDHEN and CDR2 SYDVKM. The CDR3 is 14 amino acids. V was clipped by 3 bases and J by 1 base, with 9 bases between them. CDR3 coding DNA: TGTGCCAGCAGTTTTTGGGAGGCCCAAGAGACCCAGTACTTC. Amino acids: CASSFWEAQETQYF.

The chain recombines TRBV18 with TRBJ2-7, with TRBD2 identical over 7 bases. J lost 5 bases, V lost 8 bases, and 9 bases had no gene match. CDR1 is KGHSH and CDR2 is LQKENI in the germline V gene. The CDR3 runs to 13 residues. CDR3 sequence (DNA): TGTGCCAGCACTGAAAATCGGGGGGACGAGCAGTACTTC. Translated, it gives CASTENRGDEQYF. Full variable domain (missing parts from reference TRBV18 and TRBJ2-7): NAGVMQNPRHLVRRRGQEARLRCSPMKGHSHVYWYRQLPEEGLKFMVYLQKENIIDESGMPKERFSAEFPKEGPSILRIQQVVRGDSAAYFCASTENRGDEQYFGPGTRLTVT.

This rearrangement joins TRBV7-9 to TRBJ2-1; D possibly corresponds to TRBD1 (5 bases). V was clipped by 1 base and J by 4 bases, with 17 bases between them. The CDR3 has 17 amino acids. Germline CDR1 and CDR2: SEHNR and FQNEAQ (reference sequence). The CDR3 DNA reads TGTGCCAGCAGCTTAGGAGGCCGTGACAGATTATACAATGAGCAGTTCTTC. It codes for CASSLGGRDRLYNEQFF.

The chain links TRBV30 to TRBJ2-7; 11 bases agree with TRBD2. The CDR3 has 16 residues. The V gene end was trimmed by 0 bases and the J gene end by 3 bases; junction bases not matched to a gene: 7. Germline V gene lookup returns CDR1 GTSNPN and CDR2 SVGIG (reference sequence). The CDR3 bases are TGTGCCTGGAGTGTACTTAGCGGGAGGGTTCTCTACGAGCAGTACTTC. It yields the protein CAWSVLSGRVLYEQYF.

This chain uses TRBV10-2 with TRBJ2-5, with a possible D match to TRBD2 (6 bases). With 1 base removed from V and 9 bases from J, the gap between germline ends came to 18 bases. Germline-derived CDR1 and CDR2 are WSHSY and SAAADI. The CDR3 is made up of 15 amino acids. The CDR3: CASSEFFGTPGAQYF. Here the CDR3 DNA reads TGCGCCAGCAGTGAGTTCTTTGGGACCCCGGGGGCCCAGTACTTC.

The chain carries TRBV5-4 and TRBJ2-7; 8 nucleotides agree with TRBD1. CDR1 is SGHNT, CDR2 YYREEE, per germline (reference sequence). V gave up 4 bases and J gave up 5 bases; unmatched junction bases: 11. The CDR3 length is 15 residues. In nucleotides, the CDR3 is TGTGCCAGCAGCCTACCAGGGAACAGGGGGAACGAGCAGTACTTC. Residues: CASSLPGNRGNEQYF.